This T cell receptor (beta chain) was documented in a study of immune cell composition in non-small cell lung cancer. Overall study context: Tumours were mainly lung adenocarcinoma or squamous cell carcinoma.

Only a few counts were recorded for this clone. Its antigen is undetermined. Assay used: immunoSEQ multiplex PCR; TCRdb lists only in-frame clones, some missing. This repertoire shows 4,800 or so clones, just over 75% found once; its top ten account for roughly a tenth. Study-wide results and caveats: Tumour TCR-beta clonality was not significantly tied to smoking pack-years. Lung squamous cell carcinoma tumours had significantly higher top 10 clone scores and productive clonality than lung adenocarcinoma.

The CDR3 covers 15 residues. V shed 1 base, J shed 15 bases, and the junction held 14 bases outside the gene matches. Germline values: CDR1 SGHDN, CDR2 FVKESK. The specimen sequenced was lung tumor tissue. The gene calls are TRBV14 and TRBJ2-1; 8 positions match TRBD2. This receptor was obtained from a human donor with non-small cell lung cancer. The CDR3 bases are TGTGCCAGCAGCCAAGCCTCTAGCGGGCGGACCGCGGCGTTCTTC. This translates into CASSQASSGRTAAFF. The full variable domain, with the rest looked up from reference TRBV14 and TRBJ2-1, is EAGVTQFPSHSVIEKGQTVTLRCDPISGHDNLYWYRRVMGKEIKFLLHFVKESKQDESGMPNNRFLAERTGGTYSTLKVQPAELEDSGVYFCASSQASSGRTAAFFGPGTRLTVL.